This TCR beta chain comes out of a study of CD8+ T cells in alopecia areata. Study-wide points: An increase in clonality over normal scalp was evident in lesional scalp, especially alopecia totalis/universalis.

Sorted out of PBMCs were CD4+ T cells and CD8+ T cells. Sequencing templates came from extracted RNA that was reverse transcribed into cDNA. Only in-frame clones appear in the TCRdb table, and some are missing; sequencing was by immunoSEQ multiplex PCR. Of 90,000 to 150,000 clones listed, roughly 69% are singletons. The germline CDR1 and CDR2 sequences are MNHEY and SMNVEV (reference sequence). Losses at the gene ends were 4 bases for V and 8 bases for J; bases not matched to a gene: 5. The CDR3 is made up of 14 amino acids. For this clone: Its antigen is not identified.

The sequencing sample was made of CD4+ T cells sorted from blood. The source is a human donor in good health. V and J are TRBV27 and TRBJ1-6, with TRBD1 identical over 7 bases. This chain's CDR3 is CASSSTGWDSPLHF. The CDR3 DNA reads TGTGCCAGCAGTTCGACAGGGTGGGATTCACCCCTCCACTTT.